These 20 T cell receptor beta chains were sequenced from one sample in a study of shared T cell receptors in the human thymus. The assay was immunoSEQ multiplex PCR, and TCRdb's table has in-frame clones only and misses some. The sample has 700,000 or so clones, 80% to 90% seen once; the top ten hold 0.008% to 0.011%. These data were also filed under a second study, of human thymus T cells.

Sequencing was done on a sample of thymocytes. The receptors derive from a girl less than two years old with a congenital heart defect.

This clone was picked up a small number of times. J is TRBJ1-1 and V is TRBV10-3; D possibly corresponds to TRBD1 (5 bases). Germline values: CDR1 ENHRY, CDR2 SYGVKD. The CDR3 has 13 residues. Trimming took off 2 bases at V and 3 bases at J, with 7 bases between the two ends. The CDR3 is CAISEGGDTEAFF. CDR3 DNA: TGTGCCATCAGTGAGGGGGGGGACACTGAAGCTTTCTTT.

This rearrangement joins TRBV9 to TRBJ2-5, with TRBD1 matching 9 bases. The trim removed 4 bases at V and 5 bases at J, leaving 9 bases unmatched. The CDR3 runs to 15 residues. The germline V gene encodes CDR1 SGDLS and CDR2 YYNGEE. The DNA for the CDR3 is TGTGCCAGCAGCACCCAAGGGACAGGGCAGGAGACCCAGTACTTC. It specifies CASSTQGTGQETQYF.

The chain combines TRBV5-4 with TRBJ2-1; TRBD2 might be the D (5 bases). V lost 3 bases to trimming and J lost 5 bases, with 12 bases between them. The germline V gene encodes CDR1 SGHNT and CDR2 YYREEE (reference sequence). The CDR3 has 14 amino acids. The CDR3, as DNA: TGTGCCAGCAGCTCGCCTAGCTCTGACAATGAGCAGTTCTTC. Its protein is CASSSPSSDNEQFF.

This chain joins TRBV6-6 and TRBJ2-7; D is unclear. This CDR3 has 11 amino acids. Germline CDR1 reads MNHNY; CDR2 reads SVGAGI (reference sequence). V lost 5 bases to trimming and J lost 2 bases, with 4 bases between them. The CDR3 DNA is TGTGCCAGCAGTGCTACCTACGAGCAGTACTTC. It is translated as CASSATYEQYF.

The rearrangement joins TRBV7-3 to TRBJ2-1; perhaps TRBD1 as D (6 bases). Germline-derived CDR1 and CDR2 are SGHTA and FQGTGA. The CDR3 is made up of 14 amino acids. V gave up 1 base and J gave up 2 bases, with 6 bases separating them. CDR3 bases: TGTGCCAGCAGCTTAAACAGGGCCTACAATGAGCAGTTCTTC. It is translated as CASSLNRAYNEQFF.

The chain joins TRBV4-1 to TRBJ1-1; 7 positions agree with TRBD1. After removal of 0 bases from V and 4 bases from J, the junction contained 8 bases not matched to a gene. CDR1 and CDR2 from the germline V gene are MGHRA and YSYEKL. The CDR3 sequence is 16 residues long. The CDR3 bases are TGCGCCAGCAGCCAAGAGTGGACAGGCTGTAGCACTGAAGCTTTCTTT. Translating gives CASSQEWTGCSTEAFF.

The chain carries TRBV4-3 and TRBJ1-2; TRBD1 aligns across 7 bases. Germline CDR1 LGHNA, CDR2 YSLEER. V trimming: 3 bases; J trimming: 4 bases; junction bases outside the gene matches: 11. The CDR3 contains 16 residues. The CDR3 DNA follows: TGCGCCAGCAGCCACCTACGCAGACAGGGCGCCTATGGCTACACCTTC. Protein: CASSHLRRQGAYGYTF.

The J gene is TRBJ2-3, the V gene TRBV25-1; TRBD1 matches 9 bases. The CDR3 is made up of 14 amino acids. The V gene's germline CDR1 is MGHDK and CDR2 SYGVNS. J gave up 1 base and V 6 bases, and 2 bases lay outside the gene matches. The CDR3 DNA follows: TGTGCCAGCAGCAACAGGGGGCGCACAGATACGCAGTATTTT. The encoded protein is CASSNRGRTDTQYF.

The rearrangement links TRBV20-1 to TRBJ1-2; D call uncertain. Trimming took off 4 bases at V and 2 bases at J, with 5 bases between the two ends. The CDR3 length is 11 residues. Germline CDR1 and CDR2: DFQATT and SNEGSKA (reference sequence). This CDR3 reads CSATVNYGYTF. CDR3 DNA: TGCAGTGCTACCGTAAACTATGGCTACACCTTC.

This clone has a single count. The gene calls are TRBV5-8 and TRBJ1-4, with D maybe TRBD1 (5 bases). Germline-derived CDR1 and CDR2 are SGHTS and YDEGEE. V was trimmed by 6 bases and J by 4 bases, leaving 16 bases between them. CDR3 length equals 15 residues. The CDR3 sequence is CASTTGAGNNEKLFF. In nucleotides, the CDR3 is TGTGCCAGCACCACTGGGGCAGGAAATAATGAAAAACTGTTTTTT.

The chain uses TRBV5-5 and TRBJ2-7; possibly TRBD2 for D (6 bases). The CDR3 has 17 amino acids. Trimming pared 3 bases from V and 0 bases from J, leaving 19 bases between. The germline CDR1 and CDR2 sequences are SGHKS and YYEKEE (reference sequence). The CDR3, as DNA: TGTGCCAGCAGCTCACATTGGGACTCCCGCGTCTCCTACGAGCAGTACTTC. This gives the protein CASSSHWDSRVSYEQYF.

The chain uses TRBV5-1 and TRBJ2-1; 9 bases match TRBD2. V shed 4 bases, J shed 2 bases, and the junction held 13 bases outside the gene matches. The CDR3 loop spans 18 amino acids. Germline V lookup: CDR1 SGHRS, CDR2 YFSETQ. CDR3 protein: CASSPPKKRGAPYNEQFF. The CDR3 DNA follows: TGCGCCAGCAGCCCGCCCAAAAAGCGGGGGGCGCCCTACAATGAGCAGTTCTTC.

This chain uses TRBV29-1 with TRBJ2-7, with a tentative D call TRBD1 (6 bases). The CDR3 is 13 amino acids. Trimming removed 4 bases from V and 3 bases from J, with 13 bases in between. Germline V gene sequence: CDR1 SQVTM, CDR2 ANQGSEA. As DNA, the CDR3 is TGCAGCGTTGTATTGGACAGAGGCTACGAGCAGTACTTC. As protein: CSVVLDRGYEQYF.

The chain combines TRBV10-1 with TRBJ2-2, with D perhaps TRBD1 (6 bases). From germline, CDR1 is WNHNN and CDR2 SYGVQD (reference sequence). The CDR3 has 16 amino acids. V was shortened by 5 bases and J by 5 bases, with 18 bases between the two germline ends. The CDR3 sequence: CASSPVETGLTGELFF. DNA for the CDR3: TGCGCCAGCAGTCCGGTTGAGACAGGCCTAACCGGGGAGCTGTTTTTT.

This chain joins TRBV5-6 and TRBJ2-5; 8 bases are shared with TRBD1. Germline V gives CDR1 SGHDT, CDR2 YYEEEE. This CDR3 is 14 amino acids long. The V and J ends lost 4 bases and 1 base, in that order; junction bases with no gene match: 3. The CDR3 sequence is CASSLTGVQETQYF. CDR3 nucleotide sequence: TGTGCCAGCAGCCTGACAGGGGTCCAAGAGACCCAGTACTTC.

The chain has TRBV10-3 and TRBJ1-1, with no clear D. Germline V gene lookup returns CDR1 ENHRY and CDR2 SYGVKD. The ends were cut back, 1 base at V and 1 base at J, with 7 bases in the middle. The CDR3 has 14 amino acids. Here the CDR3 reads CAISEFGKNTEAFF. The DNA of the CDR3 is TGTGCCATCAGTGAGTTCGGGAAGAACACTGAAGCTTTCTTT.

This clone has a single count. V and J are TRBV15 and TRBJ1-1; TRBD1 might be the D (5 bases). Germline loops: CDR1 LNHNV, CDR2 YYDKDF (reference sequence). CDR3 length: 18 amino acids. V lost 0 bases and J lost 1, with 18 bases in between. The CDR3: CATSRDRDWSPSNTEAFF. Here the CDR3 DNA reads TGTGCCACCAGCAGAGACAGGGACTGGTCCCCCTCGAACACTGAAGCTTTCTTT. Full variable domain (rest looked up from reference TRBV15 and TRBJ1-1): DAMVIQNPRYQVTQFGKPVTLSCSQTLNHNVMYWYQQKSSQAPKLLFHYYDKDFNNEADTPDNFQSRRPNTSFCFLDIRSPGLGDTAMYLCATSRDRDWSPSNTEAFFGQGTRLTVV.

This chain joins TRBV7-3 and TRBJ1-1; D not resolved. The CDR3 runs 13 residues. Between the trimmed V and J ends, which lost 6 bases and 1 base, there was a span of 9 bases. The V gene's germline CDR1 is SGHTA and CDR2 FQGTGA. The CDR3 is CASRAGPNTEAFF. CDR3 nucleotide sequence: TGTGCCAGCAGGGCAGGCCCGAACACTGAAGCTTTCTTT. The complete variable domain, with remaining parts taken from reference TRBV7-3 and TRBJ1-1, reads GAGVSQTPSNKVTEKGKYVELRCDPISGHTALYWYRQSLGQGPEFLIYFQGTGAADDSGLPNDRFFAVRPEGSVSTLKIQRTERGDSAVYLCASRAGPNTEAFFGQGTRLTVV.

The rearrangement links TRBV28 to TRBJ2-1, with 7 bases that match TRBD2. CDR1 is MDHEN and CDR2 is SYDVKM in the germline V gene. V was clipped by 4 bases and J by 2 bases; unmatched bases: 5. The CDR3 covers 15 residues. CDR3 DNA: TGTGCCAGCAGTTCCCAGCGGGGAACCTACAATGAGCAGTTCTTC. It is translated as CASSSQRGTYNEQFF. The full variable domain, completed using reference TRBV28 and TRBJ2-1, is DVKVTQSSRYLVKRTGEKVFLECVQDMDHENMFWYRQDPGLGLRLIYFSYDVKMKEKGDIPEGYSVSREKKERFSLILESASTNQTSMYLCASSSQRGTYNEQFFGPGTRLTVL.

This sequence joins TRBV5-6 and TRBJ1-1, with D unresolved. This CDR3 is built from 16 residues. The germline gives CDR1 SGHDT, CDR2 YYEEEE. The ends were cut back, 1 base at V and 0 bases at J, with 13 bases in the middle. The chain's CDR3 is CASSLMGSSLNTEAFF. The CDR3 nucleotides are TGTGCCAGCAGCTTGATGGGGAGCAGCTTGAACACTGAAGCTTTCTTT.